Given below is one T cell receptor beta chain in context. This sample is drawn from a study of T-cell memory formation after mild COVID-19. The CDR3 sequence is 15 residues long. The ends were cut back, 5 bases at V and 3 bases at J, with 11 bases in the middle. TCRdb ran MiXCR on the 5' RACE reads and lists one entry per CDR3 protein. The top ten hold about 12% of the sample, which has about 400,000 distinct CDR3 sequences, less than 25% seen once. Sequenced sample: PBMCs or a T cell subset sorted from them (not recorded which). J is TRBJ2-6 and V is TRBV12-3 or TRBV12-4; D remains unclear. The TCR was taken from an adult woman who had mild COVID-19 (a few samples of this study predate the infection). Cell type and time point are not known. In DNA form, the CDR3 reads TGTGCCAGCAGTCCCATCGGGTATGGGGCCAACGTCCTGACTTTC. It codes for CASSPIGYGANVLTF.